Sequencing of this T cell receptor (beta chain) was carried out in a study of blood T cell repertoires in COVID-19. Study-wide background: The United States, Italy and Spain were the sources of the acute and convalescent COVID-19 samples.

The V gene lost 4 bases and the J gene lost 4 bases, with 11 bases spanning the gap. CDR1 is MNHEY and CDR2 is SVGAGI in the germline V gene. This CDR3 comprises 13 residues. In the study's own analysis: Amplification with reference gene primers provided the estimates of nucleated cell counts. The method was immunoSEQ multiplex PCR; TCRdb's version includes in-frame clones alone and lacks a portion of them. V and J calls and clone size follow that table, whereas D and trimming were derived from the DNA. The table lists 200,000 to 250,000 clones, around 88% of them singletons, with roughly 1.5% in the top ten.

This receptor was identified in a man aged 18 to 29 with active or convalescent COVID-19. The sequenced sample was peripheral blood. V gene TRBV6-5 combines with J gene TRBJ2-7; D is possibly TRBD1 (5 bases). The DNA of the CDR3 is TGTGCCAGCAGTTCCCCGACAGATTACGAGCAGTACTTC. It translates to CASSSPTDYEQYF.